These 10 T cell receptor beta chains share one sample of origin, sequenced in a study of response to subunit inactivated influenza vaccine. TCRdb re-called the RT-PCR reads through MiXCR, storing one row per CDR3 protein. The data contain about 650,000 distinct CDR3 sequences, around 15% of them singletons. The source material was PBMCs from blood, sampled approximately 15 days before vaccination. The receptor set was obtained from a man in his fifties or sixties who received an inactivated influenza vaccine.

The table lists this clonotype with a few counts. The rearrangement links TRBV27 to TRBJ2-7; 9 bases map to TRBD2. Germline V gives CDR1 MNHEY, CDR2 SMNVEV (reference sequence). V dropped 5 bases and J dropped 7; count of bases not matched to a gene: 15. There are 16 residues in the CDR3. CDR3 DNA: TGTGCCAGCAGTCCGGGCCCAGGGACTAGCCGCTTTGAGCAGTACTTC. Encoded protein: CASSPGPGTSRFEQYF.

This clonotype was seen a few times. The V and J genes are TRBV7-9 and TRBJ2-3; a weak D match, TRBD1 (6 bases). V was shortened by 5 bases and J by 14 bases, with 17 bases between the two germline ends. Germline V gene data show CDR1 as SEHNR and CDR2 as FQNEAQ (reference sequence). The CDR3 has 12 residues. In DNA form, the CDR3 reads TGTGCCAGCAGCCACATACAGGGCCCGGGGTATTTT. It is translated as CASSHIQGPGYF.

The chain is built from TRBV18 and TRBJ2-5; D is perhaps TRBD2 (5 bases). The germline gives CDR1 KGHSH, CDR2 LQKENI. There are 14 residues in the CDR3. V was clipped by 1 base and J by 3 bases, with 9 bases between them. In nucleotides, the CDR3 is TGTGCCAGCTCACCACGCGCTAGCAAAGAGACCCAGTACTTC. Translation gives CASSPRASKETQYF. The whole variable domain, remainder taken from reference TRBV18 and TRBJ2-5, is NAGVMQNPRHLVRRRGQEARLRCSPMKGHSHVYWYRQLPEEGLKFMVYLQKENIIDESGMPKERFSAEFPKEGPSILRIQQVVRGDSAAYFCASSPRASKETQYFGPGTRLLVL.

The chain is built from TRBV9 and TRBJ2-7; 10 bases map to TRBD2. CDR1 is SGDLS and CDR2 is YYNGEE in the germline V gene. The V segment lost 0 bases and the J segment 1 base; nucleotides outside the gene matches: 4. The CDR3 consists of 16 residues. The CDR3 sequence is CASSVDGLAASYEQYF. The CDR3 DNA reads TGTGCCAGCAGCGTAGATGGACTAGCGGCATCCTACGAGCAGTACTTC. The full variable domain, completed using reference TRBV9 and TRBJ2-7, is DSGVTQTPKHLITATGQRVTLRCSPRSGDLSVYWYQQSLDQGLQFLIQYYNGEERAKGNILERFSAQQFPDLHSELNLSSLELGDSALYFCASSVDGLAASYEQYFGPGTRLTVT.

The sample holds a few counts of this clonotype. The chain has TRBV6-1 and TRBJ2-1; TRBD1 matches 8 bases. V dropped 7 bases and J dropped 8; count of bases not matched to a gene: 10. The CDR3 runs 14 residues. CDR1 MNHNS and CDR2 SASEGT come from the germline V gene. The CDR3 nucleotides are TGTGCCAGCACCAGAGGCAGGGGGCTGGATGAGCAGTTCTTC. Translating gives CASTRGRGLDEQFF.

This clonotype appeared many times. The chain employs TRBV7-2 and TRBJ2-5, with 9 bases matching TRBD1. V dropped 4 bases and J dropped 1; count of bases not matched to a gene: 10. Germline V CDR1 and CDR2: SGHTA, FQGNSA. The CDR3 has 17 amino acids. DNA of the CDR3: TGTGCCAGCAGCTCGGGACAGGGAGTATGGGGCCAAGAGACCCAGTACTTC. This encodes CASSSGQGVWGQETQYF.

This clonotype occurred a few times. This chain joins TRBV7-2 and TRBJ2-1, with 12 positions matching TRBD2. The germline CDR1 and CDR2 sequences are SGHTA and FQGNSA. The CDR3 covers 18 residues. The V and J ends lost 2 bases and 2 bases, in that order; junction bases with no gene match: 7. CDR3 sequence reads: CASSLRASGGATYNEQFF. In DNA form, the CDR3 reads TGTGCCAGCAGCTTAAGGGCTAGCGGGGGGGCCACCTACAATGAGCAGTTCTTC.

This clonotype was detected ten times or more. The chain has TRBV10-3 and TRBJ1-5; no reliable D call. This CDR3 has 12 residues. V was pared by 5 bases and J by 5 bases, with 7 bases between. Germline CDR1 and CDR2: ENHRY and SYGVKD. The CDR3 coding sequence is TGTGCCATCAGTAGGTCGGATCAGCCCCAGCATTTT. Its translation is CAISRSDQPQHF.

This clonotype has only a few counts. At one of its ends the junction is not consistent with the germline gene, which may arise from a read error. This chain connects TRBV30 to TRBJ2-1, with a possible D match to TRBD2 (6 bases). Germline CDR1 and CDR2: GTSNPN and SVGIG (reference sequence). The CDR3 extends over 15 amino acids. DNA of the CDR3: TGTGCCTGCAGTGGGACTCCCCCTTTTTCGGGAGAGCAGTTCTTC. Its translation is CACSGTPPFSGEQFF.

The chain links TRBV4-1 to TRBJ2-3, with D unresolved. The CDR3 is made up of 17 amino acids. The germline V and J ends were trimmed by 0 bases and 3 bases, with 16 bases remaining between them. The germline gives CDR1 MGHRA, CDR2 YSYEKL. The chain's CDR3 is CASSQDRAAISTDTQYF. CDR3 bases: TGCGCCAGCAGCCAAGATAGGGCAGCGATAAGTACAGATACGCAGTATTTT.